This TCR beta chain was obtained from a study of cytomegalovirus exposure and HLA in healthy donors. The PCR made use of 60 Vbeta and 13 Jbeta primers. Produced via immunoSEQ multiplex PCR; TCRdb's table is partial and in-frame only. The sample includes approximately 150,000 clones, around three quarters seen only once; the top ten take around 1%. Germline CDR1 and CDR2: SGHNT and YENEEA. The V end lost 11 bases, the J end lost 5 bases, and 13 bases lay between the germline ends. The CDR3 consists of 12 residues. The receptor's source is a woman aged 40-49 years in good health and CMV-seronegative. The chain has TRBV11-3 and TRBJ2-1; D is possibly TRBD1 (5 bases). The sample was PBMCs. CDR3 protein: CASQVGNNEQFF. In DNA form, the CDR3 reads TGTGCCTCACAGGTGGGAAACAATGAGCAGTTCTTC.